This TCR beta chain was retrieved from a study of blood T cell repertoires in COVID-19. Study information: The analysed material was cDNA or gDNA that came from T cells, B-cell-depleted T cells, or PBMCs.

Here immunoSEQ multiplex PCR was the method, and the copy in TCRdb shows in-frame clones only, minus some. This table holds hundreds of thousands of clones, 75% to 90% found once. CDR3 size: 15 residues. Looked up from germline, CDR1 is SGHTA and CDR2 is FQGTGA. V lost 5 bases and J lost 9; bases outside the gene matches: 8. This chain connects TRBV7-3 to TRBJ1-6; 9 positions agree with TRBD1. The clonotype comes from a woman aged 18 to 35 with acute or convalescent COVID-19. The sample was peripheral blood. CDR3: CASSAKGQGSSPLHF. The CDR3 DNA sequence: TGTGCCAGCAGCGCAAAGGGACAGGGAAGTTCACCCCTCCACTTT.